These 6 T cell receptor beta chains were sequenced from one sample in a study of cytomegalovirus exposure and HLA in healthy donors. Clones were sequenced by immunoSEQ multiplex PCR, and TCRdb holds only the in-frame ones, with some missing. The sample holds some 190,000 clones; around nine tenths are singletons and the top ten take 6% to 8%. Sequenced material: PBMCs. These receptors were collected from a man aged 25-45 years in good health and CMV-seropositive.

The chain is built from TRBV9 and TRBJ2-7; 9 bases map to TRBD2. V trimming: 0 bases; J trimming: 5 bases; junction bases outside the gene matches: 3. The CDR3 consists of 14 residues. CDR1 is SGDLS and CDR2 is YYNGEE in the germline V gene. CDR3 in amino acids: CASSVGLAGNEQYF. CDR3 nucleotide sequence: TGTGCCAGCAGCGTAGGCCTAGCGGGAAACGAGCAGTACTTC.

This clone has only one observation. V gene TRBV28 combines with J gene TRBJ2-5; D not certain. This CDR3 contains 13 residues. CDR1 is MDHEN and CDR2 is SYDVKM in the germline V gene. V gave up 6 bases and J gave up 4 bases, with 12 bases separating them. In DNA, the CDR3 is TGTGCCAGCAGACCACCTAGAGTAGAGACCCAGTACTTC. Translating gives CASRPPRVETQYF.

The V call is TRBV19, the J call TRBJ2-7, with 11 bases aligning to TRBD2. The CDR3 has 16 residues. Germline V CDR1 and CDR2: LNHDA, SQIVND (reference sequence). Germline trimming cut 5 bases from V and 3 bases from J; bases unmatched to any gene: 9. The CDR3 DNA sequence: TGTGCCAGTAGTCCTCGGACTAGCGGGTTACGCTACGAGCAGTACTTC. The encoded protein is CASSPRTSGLRYEQYF.

V is TRBV11-3 and J is TRBJ1-1, with D perhaps matching TRBD1 (5 bases). Per germline, CDR1 SGHNT and CDR2 YENEEA. The CDR3 is 15 amino acids. Between the trimmed V and J ends, which lost 4 bases and 5 bases, there was a span of 17 bases. The CDR3 DNA sequence: TGTGCCAGCAGCTCACGCCCCTGGGGGGGGACTGAAGCTTTCTTT. As protein: CASSSRPWGGTEAFF. The full variable domain, its missing parts supplied by reference TRBV11-3 and TRBJ1-1, is EAGVVQSPRYKIIEKKQPVAFWCNPISGHNTLYWYLQNLGQGPELLIRYENEEAVDDSQLPKDRFSAERLKGVDSTLKIQPAELGDSAVYLCASSSRPWGGTEAFFGQGTRLTVV.

V usage is TRBV6-1 and J usage is TRBJ2-7; 10 bases are a match to TRBD2. The CDR3 consists of 15 residues. Per germline, CDR1 MNHNS and CDR2 SASEGT. J was trimmed by 2 bases and V by 6 bases; bases with no gene match: 7. The CDR3 region is CASSHLAGETYEQYF. CDR3 DNA sequence: TGTGCCAGCAGCCATCTAGCGGGAGAGACCTACGAGCAGTACTTC.

This chain uses TRBV7-9 with TRBJ1-4; D gene uncertain. V was clipped by 4 bases and J by 0 bases, with 6 bases between them. The germline V gene has CDR1 SEHNR and CDR2 FQNEAQ (reference sequence). CDR3 length: 14 residues. The CDR3, as DNA: TGTGCCAGCAGCTCTGATGCAACTAATGAAAAACTGTTTTTT. Its protein is CASSSDATNEKLFF.